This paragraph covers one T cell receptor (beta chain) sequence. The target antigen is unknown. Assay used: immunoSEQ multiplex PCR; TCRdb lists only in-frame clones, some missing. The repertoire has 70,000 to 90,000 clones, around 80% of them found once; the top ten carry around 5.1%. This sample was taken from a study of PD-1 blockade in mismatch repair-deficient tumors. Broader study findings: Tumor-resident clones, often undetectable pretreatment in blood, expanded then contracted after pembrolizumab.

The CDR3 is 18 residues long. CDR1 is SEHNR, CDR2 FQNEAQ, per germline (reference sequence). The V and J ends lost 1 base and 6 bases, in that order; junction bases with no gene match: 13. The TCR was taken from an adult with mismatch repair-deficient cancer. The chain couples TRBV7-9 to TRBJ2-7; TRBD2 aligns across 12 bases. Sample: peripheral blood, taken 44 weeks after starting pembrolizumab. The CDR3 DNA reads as TGTGCCAGCAGCTTAGATTGGGCTAGCGGGAGGGCCTCGTCCGAGCAGTACTTC. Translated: CASSLDWASGRASSEQYF.